This T cell receptor (beta chain) was obtained from a study of vaccination effects on CD4 cells after COVID-19. Study-level results: In the late period after vaccination, infection- and vaccine-induced clones contracted markedly.

Assay: immunoSEQ multiplex PCR; the TCRdb copy retains only in-frame clones and omits some. The sample holds 55,000 to 80,000 clones, roughly 72% seen once. Germline V gene sequence: CDR1 MNHEY, CDR2 SVGEGT. V dropped 5 bases and J dropped 5; count of bases not matched to a gene: 10. This CDR3 has 16 residues. Antigen-specific CD4+ T cells were expanded (with viral peptide pools) by the ViraFEST assay ahead of sequencing. After more than 8 days in culture, the CD4+ T cells were isolated. All vaccine recipients tested negative for nucleocapsid antibodies and had never contracted SARS-CoV-2 infection. As to this clone: Its matching antigen is unknown.

The chain carries TRBV6-2 or TRBV6-3 and TRBJ2-5; 11 bases map to TRBD2. The source material was CD4+ T cells from PBMCs cultured with HCoV-OC43 spike peptides, sampled before COVID-19 vaccination. The subset was: HCoV-OC43 spike overlapping peptide pool stimulation. The sequence was obtained from a human donor who received a COVID-19 vaccine. CDR3 coding DNA: TGTGCCAGCAGTCGCTCTCGACTAGCGGGGAGGGAGACCCAGTACTTC. This gives the protein CASSRSRLAGRETQYF.